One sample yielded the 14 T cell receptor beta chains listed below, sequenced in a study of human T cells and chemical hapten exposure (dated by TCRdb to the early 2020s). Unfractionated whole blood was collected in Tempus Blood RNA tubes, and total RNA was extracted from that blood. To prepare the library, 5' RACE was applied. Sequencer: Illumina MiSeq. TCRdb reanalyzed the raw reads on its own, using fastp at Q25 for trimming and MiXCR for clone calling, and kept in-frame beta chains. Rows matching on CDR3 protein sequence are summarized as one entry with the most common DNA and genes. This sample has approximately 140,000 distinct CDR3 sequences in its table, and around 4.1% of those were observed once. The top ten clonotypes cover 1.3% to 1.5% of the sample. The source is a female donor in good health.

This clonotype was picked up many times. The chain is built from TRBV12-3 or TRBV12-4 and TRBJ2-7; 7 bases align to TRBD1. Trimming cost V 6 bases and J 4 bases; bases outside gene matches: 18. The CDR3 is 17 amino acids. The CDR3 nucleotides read TGTGCCAGCAGCCTATGGATAGGGGGCGAAGAACGATACGAGCAGTACTTC. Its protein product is CASSLWIGGEERYEQYF.

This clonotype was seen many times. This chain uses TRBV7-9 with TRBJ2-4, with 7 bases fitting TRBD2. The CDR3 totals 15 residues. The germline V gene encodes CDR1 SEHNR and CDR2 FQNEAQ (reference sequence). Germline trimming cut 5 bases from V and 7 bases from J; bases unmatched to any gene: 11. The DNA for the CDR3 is TGTGCCAGCAGCCCTCGAAGCGGGACCCGGAACATTCAGTACTTC. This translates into CASSPRSGTRNIQYF.

CDR3 in DNA: TGCAGTGCTAGAAAAGGGACTAGCTCCTACAATGAGCAGTTCTTC. Protein product: CSARKGTSSYNEQFF. V usage is TRBV20-1 and J usage is TRBJ2-1, with 8 bases aligning to TRBD2. Germline lookup yields CDR1 DFQATT and CDR2 SNEGSKA (reference sequence). CDR3 length: 15 residues. V lost 2 bases and J lost 0; bases outside the gene matches: 3.

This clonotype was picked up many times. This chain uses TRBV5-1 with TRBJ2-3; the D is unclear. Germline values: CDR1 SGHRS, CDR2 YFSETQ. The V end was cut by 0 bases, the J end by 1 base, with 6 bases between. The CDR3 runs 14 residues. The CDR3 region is CASSLADRTDTQYF. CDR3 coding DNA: TGCGCCAGCAGCTTGGCAGACCGCACAGATACGCAGTATTTT.

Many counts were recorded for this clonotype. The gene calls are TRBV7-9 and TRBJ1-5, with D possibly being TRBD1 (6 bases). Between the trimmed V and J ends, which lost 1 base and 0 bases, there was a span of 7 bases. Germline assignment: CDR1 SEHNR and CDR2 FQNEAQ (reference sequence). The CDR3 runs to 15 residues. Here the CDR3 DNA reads TGTGCCAGCAGCTTAGGACAGGATAGCAATCAGCCCCAGCATTTT. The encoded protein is CASSLGQDSNQPQHF.

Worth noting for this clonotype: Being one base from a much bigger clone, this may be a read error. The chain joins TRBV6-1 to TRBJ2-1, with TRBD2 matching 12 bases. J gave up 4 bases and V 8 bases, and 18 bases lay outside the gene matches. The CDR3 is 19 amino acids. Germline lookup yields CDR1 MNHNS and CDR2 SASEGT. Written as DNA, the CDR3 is TGTGCCAGCTCTTTTCCGACTAGCGGGGGCATCAGCAGTTACAATGAGCAGTTCTTC. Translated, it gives CASSFPTSGGISSYNEQFF.

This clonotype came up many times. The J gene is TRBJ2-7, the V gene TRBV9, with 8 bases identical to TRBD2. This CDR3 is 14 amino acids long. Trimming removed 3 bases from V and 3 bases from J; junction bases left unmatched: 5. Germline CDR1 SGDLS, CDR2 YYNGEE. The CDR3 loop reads CASSAAGTSYEQYF. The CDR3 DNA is TGTGCCAGCAGCGCAGCCGGGACTAGCTACGAGCAGTACTTC.

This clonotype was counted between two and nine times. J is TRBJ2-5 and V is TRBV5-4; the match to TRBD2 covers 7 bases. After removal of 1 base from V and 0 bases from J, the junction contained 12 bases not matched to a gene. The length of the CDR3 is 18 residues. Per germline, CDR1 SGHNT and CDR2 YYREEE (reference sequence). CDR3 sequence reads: CASSLLPSGGPYQETQYF. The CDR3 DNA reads TGTGCCAGCAGCTTGTTGCCTAGCGGAGGTCCGTACCAAGAGACCCAGTACTTC.

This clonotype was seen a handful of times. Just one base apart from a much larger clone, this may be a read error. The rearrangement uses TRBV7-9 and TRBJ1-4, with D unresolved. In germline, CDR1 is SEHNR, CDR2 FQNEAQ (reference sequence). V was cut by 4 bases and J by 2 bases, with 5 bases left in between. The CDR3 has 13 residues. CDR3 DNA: TGTGCCAGCAGCTGTCAGACTAATGAAAAACTGTTTTTT. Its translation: CASSCQTNEKLFF.

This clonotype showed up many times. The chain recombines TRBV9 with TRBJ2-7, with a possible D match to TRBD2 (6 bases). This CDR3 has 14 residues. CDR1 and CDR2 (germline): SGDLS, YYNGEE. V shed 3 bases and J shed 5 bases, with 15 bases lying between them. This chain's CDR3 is CASSESAGNHEQYF. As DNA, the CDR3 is TGTGCCAGCAGCGAAAGTGCGGGGAACCACGAGCAGTACTTC.

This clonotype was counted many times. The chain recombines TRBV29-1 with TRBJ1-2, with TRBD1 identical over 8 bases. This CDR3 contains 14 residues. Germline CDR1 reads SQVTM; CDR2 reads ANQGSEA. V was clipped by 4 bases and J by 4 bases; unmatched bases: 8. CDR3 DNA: TGCAGCGTTGGCGACAGGGGACGCGGCTATGGCTACACCTTC. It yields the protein CSVGDRGRGYGYTF. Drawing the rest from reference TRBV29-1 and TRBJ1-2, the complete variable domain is SAVISQKPSRDICQRGTSLTIQCQVDSQVTMMFWYRQQPGQSLTLIATANQGSEATYESGFVIDKFPISRPNLTFSTLTVSNMSPEDSSIYLCSVGDRGRGYGYTFGSGTRLTVV.

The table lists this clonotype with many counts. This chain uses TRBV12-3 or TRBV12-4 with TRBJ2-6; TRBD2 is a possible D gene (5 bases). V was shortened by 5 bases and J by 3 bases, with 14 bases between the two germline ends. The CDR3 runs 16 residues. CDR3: CASSVGLLSGANVLTF. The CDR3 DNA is TGTGCCAGCAGTGTAGGACTGTTAAGTGGGGCCAACGTCCTGACTTTC.

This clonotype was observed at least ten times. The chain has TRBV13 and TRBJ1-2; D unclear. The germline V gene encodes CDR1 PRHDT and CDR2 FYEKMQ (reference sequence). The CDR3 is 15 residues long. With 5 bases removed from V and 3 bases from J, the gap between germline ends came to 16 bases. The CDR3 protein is CASSPMDPEDYGYTF. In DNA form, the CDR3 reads TGTGCCAGCAGCCCAATGGACCCGGAGGACTATGGCTACACCTTC.

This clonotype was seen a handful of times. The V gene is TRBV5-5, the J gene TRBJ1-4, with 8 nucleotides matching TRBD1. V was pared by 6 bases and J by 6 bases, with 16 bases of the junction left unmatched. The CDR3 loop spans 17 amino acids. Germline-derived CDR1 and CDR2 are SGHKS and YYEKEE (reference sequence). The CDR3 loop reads CASTLGQRDRSDEKLFF. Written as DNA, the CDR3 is TGTGCCAGCACCCTAGGTCAGCGGGACAGGAGCGATGAAAAACTGTTTTTT.